A selection of T cell receptor beta chains follows, all from one sample in a study of response to subunit inactivated influenza vaccine. TCRdb re-called the RT-PCR reads with MiXCR, one entry per CDR3 protein. This table holds about 520,000 distinct CDR3 sequences, about 10% found once. Specimen: PBMCs from blood, collected roughly 47 days after vaccination. These receptors originate from a man between 45 and 60 years old who received an inactivated influenza vaccine. Each CDR3 is given with its conserved first and last residue.

TRBJ2-7 | TRBV6-5 | 17 | CASSYSIPGQGFYEQYF
TRBJ1-1 | TRBV5-1 | 15 | CASRDRGGGGTEAFF
TRBJ1-5 | TRBV6-5 | 18 | CASSYSDRGRYGNQPQHF
TRBJ1-4 | TRBV5-1 | 17 | CASSLGQGLATNEKLFF
TRBJ2-5 | TRBV9 | 14 | CASSGTGGWETQYF
TRBJ2-1 | TRBV20-1 | 16 | CSARDSTSGGRNEQFF
TRBJ2-7 | TRBV24-1 | 14 | CATSEPGTAAEQYF
TRBJ2-1 | TRBV24-1 | 13 | CATSDLSYNEQFF
TRBJ2-7 | TRBV28 | 13 | CAIGPGQTYEQYF
TRBJ2-1 | TRBV3-1 | 16 | CASSQDWAIGGSEQFF
TRBJ2-7 | TRBV27 | 13 | CASSAGHFYEQYF
TRBJ2-2 | TRBV20-1 | 14 | CSATPGQGTGELFF
TRBJ2-1 | TRBV4-2 | 16 | CASSQGAGGTYNEQFF
TRBJ2-7 | TRBV6-1 | 14 | CASSPTGSYHEQYF
TRBJ2-3 | TRBV20-1 | 14 | CSARTQGAPDTQYF
TRBJ1-4 | TRBV4-2 | 17 | CASSQVITGGDNEKLFF
TRBJ1-1 | TRBV7-2 | 13 | CASSPGARAEAFF
TRBJ2-1 | TRBV5-4 | 17 | CASSLSSGPSSYNEQFF
TRBJ2-7 | TRBV5-1 | 14 | CASSLAVGMGEQYF
TRBJ2-5 | TRBV20-1 | 16 | CSARITPPRGQETQYF
TRBJ2-7 | TRBV15 | 17 | CATSRRPRTELSYEQYF
TRBJ2-1 | TRBV5-1 | 11 | CASRYFNEQFF
TRBJ2-2 | TRBV29-1 | 14 | CSVGGGLTTGELFF
TRBJ1-1 | TRBV20-1 | 12 | CSARADRGVAFF
TRBJ2-5 | TRBV4-3 | 16 | CASSHQRQGAGETQYF
TRBJ2-1 | TRBV6-2/TRBV6-3 | 17 | CASSSDFTDSSYNEQFF
TRBJ2-2 | TRBV5-4 | 13 | CASSGDRSGELFF
TRBJ1-2 | TRBV12-3/TRBV12-4 | 13 | CASSPLRGDGYTF
TRBJ2-1 | TRBV18 | 14 | CASSAGTSGPEQFF
TRBJ2-1 | TRBV7-8 | 15 | CASSLPGQGGGEQFF
TRBJ2-3 | TRBV29-1 | 14 | CSVGRLANTDTQYF
TRBJ2-3 | TRBV24-1 | 13 | CATSQQGTDTQYF
TRBJ2-1 | TRBV7-6 | 16 | CASSLGWGQGTDEQFF
TRBJ2-2 | TRBV4-3 | 16 | CASSRDRTGTTGELFF
TRBJ2-6 | TRBV12-3/TRBV12-4 | 15 | CASRAQSSGANVLTF
TRBJ1-2 | TRBV6-1 | 13 | CASSEQGGYGYTF
TRBJ2-2 | TRBV5-5 | 15 | CASRPGTTNTGELFF
TRBJ2-1 | TRBV5-1 | 15 | CASSLAQGTYNEQFF
TRBJ2-7 | TRBV29-1 | 13 | CSVEGLAGYEQYF
TRBJ2-2 | TRBV7-2 | 17 | CASSLSRAGGSTGELFF
TRBJ2-2 | TRBV4-3 | 16 | CASSQDRTPPAGELFF
TRBJ2-1 | TRBV12-3/TRBV12-4 | 12 | CASSLRVNEQFF
TRBJ2-3 | TRBV12-3/TRBV12-4 | 16 | CASSLGDTSGADTQYF
TRBJ1-1 | TRBV5-6 | 15 | CASSPVTGTYTEAFF
TRBJ2-2 | TRBV12-3/TRBV12-4 | 16 | CASTLRVGAGTGELFF
TRBJ2-5 | TRBV7-9 | 15 | CASSFGRVRQETQYF
TRBJ1-1 | TRBV29-1 | 14 | CSVVMSGLATEAFF
TRBJ2-4 | TRBV5-1 | 16 | CASSLAPGTSWNIQYF
TRBJ2-7 | TRBV9 | 15 | CASSVGQSLSYEQYF
TRBJ2-3 | TRBV10-3 | 18 | CAISESRTSGSFADTQYF
TRBJ1-1 | TRBV6-5 | 18 | CASSYDDRTGRAGTEAFF
TRBJ2-1 | TRBV4-2 | 14 | CASSQEEPDNEQFF
TRBJ2-7 | TRBV28 | 15 | CASSRGGAGAYEQYF
TRBJ2-7 | TRBV20-1 | 12 | CSAPGPSYEQYF
TRBJ2-5 | TRBV20-1 | 15 | CSASGGLAAQETQYF